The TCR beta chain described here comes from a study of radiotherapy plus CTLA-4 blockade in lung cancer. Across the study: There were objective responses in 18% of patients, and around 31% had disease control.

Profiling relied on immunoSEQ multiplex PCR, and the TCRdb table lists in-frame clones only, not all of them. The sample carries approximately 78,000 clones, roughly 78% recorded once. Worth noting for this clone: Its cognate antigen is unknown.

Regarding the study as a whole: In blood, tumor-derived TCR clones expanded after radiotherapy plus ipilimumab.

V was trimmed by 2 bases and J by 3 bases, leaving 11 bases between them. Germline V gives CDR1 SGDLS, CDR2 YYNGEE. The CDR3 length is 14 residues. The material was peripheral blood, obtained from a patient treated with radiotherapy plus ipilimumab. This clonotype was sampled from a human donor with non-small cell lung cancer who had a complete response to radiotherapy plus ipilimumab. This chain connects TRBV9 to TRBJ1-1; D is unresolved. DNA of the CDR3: TGTGCCAGCAGCGTCGGTGTCTGGGACACTGAAGCTTTCTTT. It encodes CASSVGVWDTEAFF.